This TCR beta chain was sequenced during a study of blood T cell repertoires in COVID-19. This CDR3 is built from 16 residues. Germline lookup yields CDR1 GTSNPN and CDR2 SVGIG (reference sequence). V gave up 1 base and J gave up 0 bases, with 13 bases separating them. Assay: immunoSEQ multiplex PCR; the TCRdb copy retains only in-frame clones and omits some. The table lists roughly 400,000 clones, around 91% of them singletons. This study enrolled people aged roughly 18 to 100 from about 26 US geographic areas. Recovered Cohort 3 donors showed two negative PCRs, clearance, or symptom resolution. Sequenced input: PBMCs or T cells enriched from blood (not recorded which). The rearrangement uses TRBV30 and TRBJ1-3; D uncertain. The sequence derives from a man aged 18 to 29 who had recovered from COVID-19. CDR3 in amino acids: CAWSAGGFSSGNTIYF. The CDR3 region has the DNA TGTGCCTGGAGTGCTGGCGGATTTAGCTCTGGAAACACCATATATTTT.